This TCR beta chain is drawn from a study of early T cells in non-severe SARS-CoV-2 infection. Looking at the study overall: Unpaired chains resulted from sequencing bulk RNA of unsorted whole blood. Findings and limits, study-wide: CD4 and private specificities were missed by VDJdb matching, which favored anti-spike CD8 responses.

For this clonotype: Its antigen is not known.

The CDR3 contains 12 residues. V was pared by 5 bases and J by 1 base, with 5 bases between. The germline V gene encodes CDR1 SGHVS and CDR2 FQNEAQ. Molecules of cDNA were individually given unique molecular identifiers that were attached to them. TCRdb redid the calling of the 5' RACE reads with MiXCR, one entry per CDR3 protein. The sample has 80,000 or so distinct CDR3 sequences, about an eighth seen once. The rearrangement uses TRBV7-8 and TRBJ1-2; a weak D match, TRBD1 (5 bases). Sequencing used whole blood. The TCR originated in an adult who was a healthcare worker with PCR-confirmed SARS-CoV-2 infection or an uninfected control (not recorded which). The CDR3: CASSGGNYGYTF. The CDR3 DNA is TGTGCCAGCAGCGGGGGTAACTATGGCTACACCTTC.